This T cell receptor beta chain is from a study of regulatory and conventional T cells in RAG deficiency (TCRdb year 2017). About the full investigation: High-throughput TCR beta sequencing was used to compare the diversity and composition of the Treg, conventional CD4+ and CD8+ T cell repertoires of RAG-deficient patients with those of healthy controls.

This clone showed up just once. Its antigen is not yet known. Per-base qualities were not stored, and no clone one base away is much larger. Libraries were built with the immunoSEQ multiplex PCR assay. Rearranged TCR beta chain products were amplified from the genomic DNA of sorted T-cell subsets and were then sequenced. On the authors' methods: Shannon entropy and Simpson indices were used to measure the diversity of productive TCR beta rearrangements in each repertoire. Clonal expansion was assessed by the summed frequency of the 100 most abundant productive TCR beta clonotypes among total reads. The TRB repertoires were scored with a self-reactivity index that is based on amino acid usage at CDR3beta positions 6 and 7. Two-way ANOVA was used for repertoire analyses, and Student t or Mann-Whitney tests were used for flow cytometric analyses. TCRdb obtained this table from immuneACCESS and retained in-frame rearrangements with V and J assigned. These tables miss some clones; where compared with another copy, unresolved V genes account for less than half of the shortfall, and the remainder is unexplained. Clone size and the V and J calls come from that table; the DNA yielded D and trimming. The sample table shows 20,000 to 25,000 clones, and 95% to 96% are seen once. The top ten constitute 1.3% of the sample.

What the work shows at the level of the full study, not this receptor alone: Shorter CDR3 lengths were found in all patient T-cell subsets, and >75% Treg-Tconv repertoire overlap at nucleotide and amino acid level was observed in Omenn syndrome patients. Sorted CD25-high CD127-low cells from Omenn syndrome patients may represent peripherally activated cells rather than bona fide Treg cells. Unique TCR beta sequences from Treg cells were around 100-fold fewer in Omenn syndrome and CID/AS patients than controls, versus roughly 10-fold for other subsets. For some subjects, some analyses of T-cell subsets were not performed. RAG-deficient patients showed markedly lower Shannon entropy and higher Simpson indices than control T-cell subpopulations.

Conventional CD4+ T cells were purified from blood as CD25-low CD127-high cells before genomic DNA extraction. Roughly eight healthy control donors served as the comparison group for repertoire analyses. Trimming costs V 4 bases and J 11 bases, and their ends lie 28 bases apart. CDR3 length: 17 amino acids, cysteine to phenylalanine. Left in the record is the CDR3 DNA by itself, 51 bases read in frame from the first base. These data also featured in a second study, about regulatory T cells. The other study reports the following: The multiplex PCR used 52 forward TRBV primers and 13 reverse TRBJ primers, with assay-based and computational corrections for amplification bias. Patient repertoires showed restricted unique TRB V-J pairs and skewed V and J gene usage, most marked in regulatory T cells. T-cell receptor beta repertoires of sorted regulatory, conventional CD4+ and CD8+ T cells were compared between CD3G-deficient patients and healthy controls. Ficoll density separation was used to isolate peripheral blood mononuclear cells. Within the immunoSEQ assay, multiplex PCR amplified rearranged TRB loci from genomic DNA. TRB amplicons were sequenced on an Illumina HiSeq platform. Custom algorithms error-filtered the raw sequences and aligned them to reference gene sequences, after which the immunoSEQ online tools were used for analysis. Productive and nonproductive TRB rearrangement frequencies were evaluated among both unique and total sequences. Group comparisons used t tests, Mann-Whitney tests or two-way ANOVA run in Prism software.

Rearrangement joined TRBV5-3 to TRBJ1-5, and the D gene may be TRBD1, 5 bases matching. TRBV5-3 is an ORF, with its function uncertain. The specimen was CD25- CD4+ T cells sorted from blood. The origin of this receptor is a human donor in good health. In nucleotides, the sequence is TGTGCCAGAAGCCGGAGCGCCCTCTCCAGGGTTCCACCAGCCCAGCATTTT. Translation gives CARSRSALSRVPPAQHF.